The entry below gives a single T cell receptor beta chain sequence along with its context. The CDR3 totals 14 residues. Germline values: CDR1 MGHRA, CDR2 YSYEKL. With 0 bases removed from V and 3 bases from J, the gap between germline ends came to 9 bases. This entry is derived from a study of T-cell reconstitution after alpha-beta-depleted transplantation in children. The TCRbeta library was prepared with unique molecular identifiers. TCRdb called the PCR reads again in MiXCR, with one record for every CDR3 protein. This table holds 500,000 to 750,000 distinct CDR3 sequences, over 20% found once. The sample in question was PBMCs, obtained before TCRalphabeta/CD19-depleted stem cell transplant. V usage is TRBV4-1 and J usage is TRBJ2-7; a weak D match, TRBD2 (5 bases). The receptor was isolated from a boy less than two years old with Wiskott-Aldrich syndrome, due to receive a stem cell transplant. The CDR3 DNA sequence: TGCGCCAGCAGCCAAGAGCGGGTTTTCTACGAGCAGTACTTC. It yields the protein CASSQERVFYEQYF.